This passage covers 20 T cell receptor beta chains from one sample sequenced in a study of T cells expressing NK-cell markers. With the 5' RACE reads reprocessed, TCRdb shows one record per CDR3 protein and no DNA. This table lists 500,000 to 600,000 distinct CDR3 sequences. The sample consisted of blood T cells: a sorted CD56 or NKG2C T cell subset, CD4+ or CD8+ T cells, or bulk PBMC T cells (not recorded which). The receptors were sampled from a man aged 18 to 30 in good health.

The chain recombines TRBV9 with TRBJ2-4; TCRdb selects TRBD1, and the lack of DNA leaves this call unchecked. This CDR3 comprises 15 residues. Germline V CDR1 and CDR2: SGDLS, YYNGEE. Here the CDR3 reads CASSLRGLAKNIQYF.

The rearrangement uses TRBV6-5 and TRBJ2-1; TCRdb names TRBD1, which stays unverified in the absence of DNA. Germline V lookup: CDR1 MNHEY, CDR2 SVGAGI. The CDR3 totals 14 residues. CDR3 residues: CATAVRGENNEQFF.

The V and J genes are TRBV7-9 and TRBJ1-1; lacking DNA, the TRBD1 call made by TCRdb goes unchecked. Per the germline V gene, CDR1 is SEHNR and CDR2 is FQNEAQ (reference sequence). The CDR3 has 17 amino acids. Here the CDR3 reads CASSLVGGDRVNTEAFF.

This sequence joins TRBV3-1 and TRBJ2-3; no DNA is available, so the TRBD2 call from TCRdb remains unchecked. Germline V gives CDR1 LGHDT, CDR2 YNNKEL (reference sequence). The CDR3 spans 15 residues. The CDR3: CASSPQTSGSDTQYF.

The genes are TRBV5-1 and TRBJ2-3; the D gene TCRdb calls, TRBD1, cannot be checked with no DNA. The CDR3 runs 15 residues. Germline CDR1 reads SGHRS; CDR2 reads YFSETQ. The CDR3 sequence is CASSRYDSDENTQYF. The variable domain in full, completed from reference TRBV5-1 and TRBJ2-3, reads KAGVTQTPRYLIKTRGQQVTLSCSPISGHRSVSWYQQTPGQGLQFLFEYFSETQRNKGNFPGRFSGRQFSNSRSEMNVSTLELGDSALYLCASSRYDSDENTQYFGPGTRLTVL.

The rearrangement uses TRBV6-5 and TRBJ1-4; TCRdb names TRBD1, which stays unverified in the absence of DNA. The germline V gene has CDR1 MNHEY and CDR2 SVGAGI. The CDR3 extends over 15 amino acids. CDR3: CASSNTGDGNEKLFF.

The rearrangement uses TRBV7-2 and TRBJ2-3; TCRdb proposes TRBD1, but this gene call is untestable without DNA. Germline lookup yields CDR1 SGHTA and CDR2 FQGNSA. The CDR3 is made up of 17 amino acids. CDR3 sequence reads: CASSTTGHGAPTDTQYF.

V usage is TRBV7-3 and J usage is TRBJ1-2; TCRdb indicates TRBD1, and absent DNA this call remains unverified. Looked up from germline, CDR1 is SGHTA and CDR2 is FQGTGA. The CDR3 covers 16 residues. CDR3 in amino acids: CASSLTRRGKSYGYTF.

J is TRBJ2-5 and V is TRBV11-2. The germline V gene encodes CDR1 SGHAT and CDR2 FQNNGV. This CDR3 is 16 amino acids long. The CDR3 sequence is CASSTRTDGPQETQYF.

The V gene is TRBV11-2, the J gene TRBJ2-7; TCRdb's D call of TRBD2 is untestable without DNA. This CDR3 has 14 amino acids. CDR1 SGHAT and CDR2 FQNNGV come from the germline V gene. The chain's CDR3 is CASKVEREDNEQYF.

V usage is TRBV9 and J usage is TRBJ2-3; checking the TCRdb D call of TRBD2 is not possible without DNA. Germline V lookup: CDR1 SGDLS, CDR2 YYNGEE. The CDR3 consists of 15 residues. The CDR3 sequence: CASSVGPVSEDTQYF.

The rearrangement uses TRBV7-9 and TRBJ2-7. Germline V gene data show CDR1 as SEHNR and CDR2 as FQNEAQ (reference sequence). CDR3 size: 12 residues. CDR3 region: CASSLVADEQYF.

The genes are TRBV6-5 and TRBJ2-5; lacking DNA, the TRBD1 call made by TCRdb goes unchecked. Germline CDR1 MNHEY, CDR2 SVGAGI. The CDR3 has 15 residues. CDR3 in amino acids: CASSYSLRGRETQYF.

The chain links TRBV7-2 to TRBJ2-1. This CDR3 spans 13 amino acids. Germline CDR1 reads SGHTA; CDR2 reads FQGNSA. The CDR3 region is CASSLGGVVEQFF.

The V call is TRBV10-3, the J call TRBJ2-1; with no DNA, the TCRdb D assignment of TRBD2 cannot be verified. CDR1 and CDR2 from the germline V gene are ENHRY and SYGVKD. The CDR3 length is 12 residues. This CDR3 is CASRAGDNEQFF.

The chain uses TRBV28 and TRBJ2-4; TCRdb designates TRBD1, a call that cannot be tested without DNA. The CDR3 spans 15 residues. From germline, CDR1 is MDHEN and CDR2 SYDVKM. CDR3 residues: CASSGTGISQNIQYF.

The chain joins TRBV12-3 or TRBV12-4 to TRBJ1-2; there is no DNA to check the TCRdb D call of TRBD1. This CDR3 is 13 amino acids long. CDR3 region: CASSFSGSFGYTF.

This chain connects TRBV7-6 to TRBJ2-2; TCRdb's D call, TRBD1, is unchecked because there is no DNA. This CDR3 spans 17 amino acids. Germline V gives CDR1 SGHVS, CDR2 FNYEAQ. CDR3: CASSPKVEQGLGGELFF.

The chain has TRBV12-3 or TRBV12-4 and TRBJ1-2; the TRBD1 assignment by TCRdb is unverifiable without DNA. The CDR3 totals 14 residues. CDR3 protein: CASSRGTANYGYTF.

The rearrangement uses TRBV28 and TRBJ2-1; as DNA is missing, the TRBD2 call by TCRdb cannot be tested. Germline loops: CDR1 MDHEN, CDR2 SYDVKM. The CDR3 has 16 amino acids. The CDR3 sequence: CASSRGGLTLYNEQFF.